A single sample gave rise to the 29 T cell receptor beta chains below, sequenced in a study of cytomegalovirus exposure and HLA in healthy donors. 60 Vbeta and 13 Jbeta primers were used in PCR. The assay was immunoSEQ multiplex PCR, and TCRdb's table has in-frame clones only and misses some. This table has roughly 130,000 clones, nearly 85% appearing once. The source material was PBMCs. The receptors originated from a boy aged 5-17 years in good health and CMV-seronegative.

In regard to this clone: At one end the junction does not follow the germline gene, possibly because of a read error. This specimen includes other DNA sequences encoding the same CDR3. The V call is TRBV5-4, the J call TRBJ2-5; 9 bases align to TRBD2. CDR1 is SGHNT and CDR2 is YYREEE in the germline V gene (reference sequence). This CDR3 comprises 14 residues. DNA for the CDR3: TGCGCCAGCAGCGCGGGGGGGCGGCGGGAGACCCAGTACTTC. Translation gives CASSAGGRRETQYF.

The J gene is TRBJ2-1, the V gene TRBV5-1; D perhaps matches TRBD2 (5 bases). V was shortened by 4 bases and J by 5 bases, with 7 bases between the two germline ends. Germline CDR1 reads SGHRS; CDR2 reads YFSETQ. This CDR3 has 12 amino acids. CDR3 sequence (DNA): TGCGCCAGCAGCACCGGGGACAATGAGCAGTTCTTC. Translated: CASSTGDNEQFF.

This chain links TRBV6-1 with TRBJ1-1, with D unclear. The germline gives CDR1 MNHNS, CDR2 SASEGT. The V gene lost 6 bases and the J gene lost 1 base, with 12 bases spanning the gap. CDR3 length: 14 amino acids. In DNA form, the CDR3 reads TGTGCCAGCAGATTCGGACTGTCGAACACTGAAGCTTTCTTT. It translates to CASRFGLSNTEAFF.

CDR3 coding DNA: TGTGCCAGCAGTCGGACTAGCGGCCCCTTAAGTACCGGGGAGCTGTTTTTT. Protein sequence: CASSRTSGPLSTGELFF. The J gene is TRBJ2-2, the V gene TRBV5-4; 10 positions agree with TRBD2. From germline, CDR1 is SGHNT and CDR2 YYREEE (reference sequence). V lost 5 bases to trimming and J lost 5 bases; unmatched junction nucleotides: 12. The CDR3 sequence is 17 residues long.

The gene calls are TRBV30 and TRBJ1-4, with TRBD1 matching over 7 bases. The CDR3 length is 14 residues. Germline assignment: CDR1 GTSNPN and CDR2 SVGIG (reference sequence). V trimming: 4 bases; J trimming: 3 bases; junction bases outside the gene matches: 5. In DNA, the CDR3 is TGTGCCTGGACCACGGGACAGCCTAATGAAAAACTGTTTTTT. As protein: CAWTTGQPNEKLFF.

This sequence joins TRBV5-8 and TRBJ2-7, with 9 nucleotides matching TRBD2. The length of the CDR3 is 15 residues. Per germline, CDR1 SGHTS and CDR2 YDEGEE. V dropped 5 bases and J dropped 6; count of bases not matched to a gene: 12. In DNA form, the CDR3 reads TGTGCCAGCAGACGACTAGCGGCAGGGCGAGGCGAGCAGTACTTC. It codes for CASRRLAAGRGEQYF.

Remarks on this clone: At the DNA level, this CDR3 is encoded by other sequences in the same sample as well. The rearrangement joins TRBV2 to TRBJ2-7, with TRBD2 matching 13 bases. CDR3 length: 14 residues. The germline CDR1 and CDR2 sequences are SNHLY and FYNNEI. The trim removed 5 bases at V and 7 bases at J, leaving 5 bases unmatched. The CDR3 DNA reads as TGTGCCAGCAGTCTACTAGCGGGAGGGCGTGAGCAGTACTTC. Protein product: CASSLLAGGREQYF.

This chain joins TRBV6-1 and TRBJ2-3; maybe TRBD1 (6 bases). The germline V gene has CDR1 MNHNS and CDR2 SASEGT. Trimming took off 4 bases at V and 0 bases at J, with 11 bases between the two ends. The CDR3 is 15 amino acids. The CDR3 sequence: CASSARTVSTDTQYF. The CDR3 nucleotides are TGTGCCAGCAGTGCAAGGACAGTTAGCACAGATACGCAGTATTTT.

This sequence joins TRBV4-2 and TRBJ1-4; TRBD1 agrees at 10 bases. In germline, CDR1 is LGHNA, CDR2 YNFKEQ. There are 15 residues in the CDR3. J was trimmed by 8 bases and V by 4 bases; bases with no gene match: 7. Written as DNA, the CDR3 is TGTGCCAGCAGCCGAACCGGGACAGGGGAGGAAAAACTGTTTTTT. Protein sequence: CASSRTGTGEEKLFF.

This chain joins TRBV27 and TRBJ1-4; D may be TRBD1 (5 bases). The CDR3 runs 17 residues. V shed 6 bases and J shed 0 bases, with 17 bases lying between them. Germline CDR1 MNHEY, CDR2 SMNVEV (reference sequence). The chain's CDR3 is CASSRGIGAATNEKLFF. The CDR3 bases are TGTGCCAGCAGCCGAGGTATAGGGGCTGCAACTAATGAAAAACTGTTTTTT.

V gene TRBV5-4 combines with J gene TRBJ2-3, with a weak D call TRBD2 (6 bases). CDR1 and CDR2 (germline): SGHNT, YYREEE (reference sequence). V was cut by 0 bases and J by 6 bases, with 14 bases left in between. This CDR3 contains 15 residues. CDR3: CASSLVGGPSDTQYF. The CDR3 coding sequence is TGTGCCAGCAGCTTGGTCGGAGGGCCTTCGGATACGCAGTATTTT.

The chain is built from TRBV5-8 and TRBJ2-1; 9 nucleotides align to TRBD2. This CDR3 is built from 16 residues. Germline assignment: CDR1 SGHTS and CDR2 YDEGEE. V gave up 4 bases and J gave up 8 bases; unmatched junction bases: 13. The CDR3 loop reads CASSPGGLAGPDEQFF. The CDR3 DNA reads as TGTGCCAGCAGCCCGGGGGGGCTAGCGGGGCCGGATGAGCAGTTCTTC.

The rearrangement links TRBV5-1 to TRBJ2-4; D remains ambiguous. The germline V gene has CDR1 SGHRS and CDR2 YFSETQ. Trimming took 2 bases from V and 0 from J, leaving 12 bases between them. There are 16 residues in the CDR3. The CDR3 loop is CASSLDGTIAKNIQYF. The CDR3, as DNA: TGCGCCAGCAGCTTAGATGGCACAATAGCCAAAAACATTCAGTACTTC.

The V and J genes are TRBV7-2 and TRBJ2-7, with 7 positions matching TRBD2. This CDR3 spans 13 amino acids. Germline assignment: CDR1 SGHTA and CDR2 FQGNSA. J gave up 1 base and V 10 bases, and 7 bases lay outside the gene matches. CDR3 protein: CATRGSGSYEQYF. Written as DNA, the CDR3 is TGTGCCACCCGCGGGAGCGGGTCCTACGAGCAGTACTTC.

The rearrangement links TRBV19 to TRBJ2-1; weak D call: TRBD2 (6 bases). The CDR3 covers 13 residues. V was shortened by 6 bases and J by 15 bases, with 21 bases between the two germline ends. In germline, CDR1 is LNHDA, CDR2 SQIVND (reference sequence). Here the CDR3 DNA reads TGTGCCAGTAGGGTAGATACGGGAGTAAGTTGGTTCTTC. Protein: CASRVDTGVSWFF.

This chain uses TRBV7-2 with TRBJ1-5; D may be TRBD1 (5 bases). The germline V gene has CDR1 SGHTA and CDR2 FQGNSA. V dropped 5 bases and J dropped 9 bases, with 20 bases sitting between them. The CDR3 runs 15 residues. The CDR3 reads CASSPLGLFPSPQHF. Written as DNA, the CDR3 is TGTGCCAGCAGCCCTCTGGGACTCTTTCCCTCGCCCCAGCATTTT.

This chain joins TRBV5-1 and TRBJ2-3, with 8 positions matching TRBD2. CDR1 is SGHRS and CDR2 is YFSETQ in the germline V gene. J lost 1 base, V lost 4 bases, and 5 bases had no gene match. The CDR3 is 15 residues long. The CDR3 spells CASSRISGGTDTQYF. For the CDR3, the DNA is TGCGCCAGCAGCCGGATTAGCGGGGGCACAGATACGCAGTATTTT.

The rearrangement links TRBV6-1 to TRBJ1-1, with no clear D. The germline V and J ends were trimmed by 6 bases and 4 bases, with 12 bases remaining between them. Germline V gives CDR1 MNHNS, CDR2 SASEGT. This CDR3 spans 13 amino acids. The CDR3 is CASSRVHATEAFF. The CDR3 nucleotides are TGTGCCAGCAGCCGCGTCCATGCCACTGAAGCTTTCTTT.

This rearrangement joins TRBV19 to TRBJ2-1, with TRBD2 matching 13 bases. V trimming: 8 bases; J trimming: 7 bases; junction bases outside the gene matches: 8. This CDR3 region has 15 residues. The germline V gene has CDR1 LNHDA and CDR2 SQIVND (reference sequence). The CDR3 DNA follows: TGTGCCAGTGCTCGGGCACTAGCGGGAGGGAATGAGCAGTTCTTC. This gives the protein CASARALAGGNEQFF.

This chain connects TRBV7-8 to TRBJ2-1, with D possibly matching TRBD1 (6 bases). CDR3 length equals 14 residues. With 3 bases removed from V and 5 bases from J, the gap between germline ends came to 11 bases. The V gene's germline CDR1 is SGHVS and CDR2 FQNEAQ. The CDR3 nucleotides read TGTGCCAGCAGCTTCAGAAGGGGGAACAATGAGCAGTTCTTC. Translating gives CASSFRRGNNEQFF.

This clone has more than one count but fewer than ten. The V and J genes are TRBV6-5 and TRBJ1-2, with D perhaps matching TRBD1 (5 bases). From germline, CDR1 is MNHEY and CDR2 SVGAGI. Trimming shortened V by 0 bases and J by 2 bases, and 7 bases separated the two germline ends. The CDR3 totals 14 residues. The CDR3 DNA is TGTGCCAGCAGTTACTCTAGGGGAAACTATGGCTACACCTTC. This codes for CASSYSRGNYGYTF.

The V call is TRBV10-3, the J call TRBJ1-1, with 8 bases lining up with TRBD1. The germline V gene encodes CDR1 ENHRY and CDR2 SYGVKD. V lost 6 bases, J lost 4 bases, and 7 bases stayed unmatched. CDR3 length equals 14 residues. As DNA, the CDR3 is TGTGCCATCAGGAAGGACAGGGTGGCCACTGAAGCTTTCTTT. It translates to CAIRKDRVATEAFF.

V is TRBV7-2 and J is TRBJ1-2; no reliable D call. Germline CDR1 and CDR2: SGHTA and FQGNSA. With 3 bases removed from V and 1 base from J, the gap between germline ends came to 9 bases. This CDR3 is 14 amino acids long. The CDR3 loop reads CASSFVAGNYGYTF. The CDR3 region has the DNA TGTGCCAGCAGCTTTGTCGCCGGTAACTATGGCTACACCTTC.

The chain uses TRBV2 and TRBJ2-1; perhaps TRBD1 as D (6 bases). Germline V gene data show CDR1 as SNHLY and CDR2 as FYNNEI. CDR3 length: 16 amino acids. V lost 8 bases and J 5 bases, leaving 22 bases between the germline ends. The CDR3 nucleotides are TGTGCCAGCGGGGGATCCGGGACAACTACTGACAATGAGCAGTTCTTC. This sequence encodes CASGGSGTTTDNEQFF.

The chain recombines TRBV29-1 with TRBJ2-1, with 11 bases matching TRBD2. The CDR3 has 14 amino acids. Germline assignment: CDR1 SQVTM and CDR2 ANQGSEA. Trimming at V came to 7 bases and at J to 9 bases, leaving 11 bases not matched to a gene. The CDR3 bases are TGCAGCGCCACAAGACTAGCGGGAAGGTTTGAGCAGTTCTTC. The encoded protein is CSATRLAGRFEQFF.

This chain uses TRBV6-5 with TRBJ1-1, with TRBD1 matching over 8 bases. This CDR3 spans 14 amino acids. CDR1 is MNHEY and CDR2 is SVGAGI in the germline V gene. Germline trimming cut 7 bases from V and 4 bases from J; bases unmatched to any gene: 8. CDR3 coding DNA: TGTGCCAGCATGGTAGACAGGGGAGTCACTGAAGCTTTCTTT. It codes for CASMVDRGVTEAFF.

The CDR3 DNA sequence: TGCGCCAGCAGCTTTACGGACAGGGGGGACGGGGCCAACGTCCTGACTTTC. As protein: CASSFTDRGDGANVLTF. The chain is built from TRBV5-1 and TRBJ2-6; 10 bases are shared with TRBD1. Trimming took 2 bases from V and 4 from J; bases not matched to a gene: 6. CDR1 is SGHRS and CDR2 is YFSETQ in the germline V gene. The CDR3 contains 17 residues. The full variable domain, with the rest looked up from reference TRBV5-1 and TRBJ2-6, is KAGVTQTPRYLIKTRGQQVTLSCSPISGHRSVSWYQQTPGQGLQFLFEYFSETQRNKGNFPGRFSGRQFSNSRSEMNVSTLELGDSALYLCASSFTDRGDGANVLTFGAGSRLTVL.

This clone was counted between two and nine times. V gene TRBV30 combines with J gene TRBJ2-1; D perhaps matches TRBD2 (6 bases). The CDR3 covers 13 residues. Germline V gene lookup returns CDR1 GTSNPN and CDR2 SVGIG (reference sequence). The ends were cut back, 4 bases at V and 9 bases at J, with 16 bases in the middle. Written as DNA, the CDR3 is TGTGCCTGGACCTCGGACTACCAGGGTGAGCAGTTCTTC. The encoded protein is CAWTSDYQGEQFF.

V and J are TRBV7-2 and TRBJ2-1, with TRBD1 matching over 7 bases. The V segment lost 3 bases and the J segment 4 bases; nucleotides outside the gene matches: 12. Germline lookup yields CDR1 SGHTA and CDR2 FQGNSA. This CDR3 contains 17 residues. Here the CDR3 reads CASSFTYPGQLYNEQFF. CDR3 bases: TGTGCCAGCAGCTTCACATACCCGGGACAGCTATACAATGAGCAGTTCTTC.